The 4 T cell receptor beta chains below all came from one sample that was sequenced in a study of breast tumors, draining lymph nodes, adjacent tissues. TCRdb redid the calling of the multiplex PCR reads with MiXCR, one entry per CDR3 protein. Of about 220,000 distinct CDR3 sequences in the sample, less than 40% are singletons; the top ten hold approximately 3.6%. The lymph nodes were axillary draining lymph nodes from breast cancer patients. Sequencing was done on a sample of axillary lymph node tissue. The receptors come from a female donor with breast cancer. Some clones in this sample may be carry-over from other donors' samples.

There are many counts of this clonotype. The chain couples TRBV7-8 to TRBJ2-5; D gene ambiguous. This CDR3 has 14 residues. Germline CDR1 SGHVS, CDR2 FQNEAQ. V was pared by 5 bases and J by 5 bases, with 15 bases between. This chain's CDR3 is CASSSIYVGETQYF. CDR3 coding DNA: TGTGCCAGCAGCAGTATCTATGTTGGGGAGACCCAGTACTTC.

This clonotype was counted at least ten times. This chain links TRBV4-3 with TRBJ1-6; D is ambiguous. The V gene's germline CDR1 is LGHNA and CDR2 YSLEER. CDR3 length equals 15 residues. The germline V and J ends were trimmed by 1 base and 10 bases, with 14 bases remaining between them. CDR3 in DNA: TGCGCCAGCAGCCAAGGACTCTACGTTCTATCACCCCTCCACTTT. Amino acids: CASSQGLYVLSPLHF.

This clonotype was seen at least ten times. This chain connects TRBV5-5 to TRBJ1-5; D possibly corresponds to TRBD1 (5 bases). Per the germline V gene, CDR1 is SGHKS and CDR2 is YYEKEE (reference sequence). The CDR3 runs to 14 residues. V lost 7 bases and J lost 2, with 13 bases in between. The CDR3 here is CASSGTLGNQPQHF. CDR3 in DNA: TGTGCCAGCTCTGGGACCCTGGGCAATCAGCCCCAGCATTTT.

The DNA for the CDR3 is TGTGCCAGCAGTTACCTCGATGGTAATTCACCCCTCCACTTT. This translates into CASSYLDGNSPLHF. The chain has TRBV6-5 and TRBJ1-6; D remains ambiguous. CDR3 size: 14 residues. Per the germline V gene, CDR1 is MNHEY and CDR2 is SVGAGI. Trimming cost V 2 bases and J 6 bases, with 8 bases left between them.